The 15 T cell receptor beta chains listed next were all sequenced from one sample in a study of shared clonotypes between healthy human individuals. Measured with immunoSEQ multiplex PCR; TCRdb has only the in-frame clones, and not every one. Altogether around 2.1 million clones are present, more than 85% being singletons, with the ten largest covering 1.7%. CD8 cells regarded as naive lacked CD45RO, were positively chosen for CCR7, and omitted terminally differentiated effector memory CD45RA+ cells. Source material: naive CD8+ T cells from PBMCs. The receptor source for this set is a man younger than 30 in good health. Some clones in this sample may be carry-over from other donors' samples.

V is TRBV30 and J is TRBJ1-5, with 7 positions matching TRBD1. CDR1 is GTSNPN, CDR2 SVGIG, per germline (reference sequence). The CDR3 is 14 residues long. Trimming at V came to 5 bases and at J to 0 bases, leaving 4 bases not matched to a gene. The DNA for the CDR3 is TGTGCCTGGGGGACAGCATATAGCAATCAGCCCCAGCATTTT. Its protein is CAWGTAYSNQPQHF.

This clone was counted once. The V gene is TRBV28, the J gene TRBJ2-5; D call uncertain. From germline, CDR1 is MDHEN and CDR2 SYDVKM. There are 11 residues in the CDR3. V dropped 2 bases and J dropped 7 bases, with 5 bases sitting between them. CDR3 coding DNA: TGTGCCAGCAGTTTAGAGTTGACCCAGTACTTC. This sequence encodes CASSLELTQYF.

On this clone itself: Other DNA sequences in this specimen translate into the identical CDR3. The rearrangement joins TRBV5-6 to TRBJ2-1; the D is unclear. CDR3 length: 12 residues. The V end was cut by 4 bases, the J end by 0 bases, with 2 bases between. Germline V gene lookup returns CDR1 SGHDT and CDR2 YYEEEE. This CDR3 is CASSLSYNEQFF. For the CDR3, the DNA is TGTGCCAGCAGCCTCTCCTACAATGAGCAGTTCTTC.

Written as DNA, the CDR3 is TGTGCCATCAGTGAGTCGGGGGACAGGGGCTTGGGTGAAGCTTTCTTT. Amino acids: CAISESGDRGLGEAFF. This sequence joins TRBV10-3 and TRBJ1-1; 10 nucleotides line up with TRBD1. This CDR3 has 16 residues. Germline values: CDR1 ENHRY, CDR2 SYGVKD. The ends lost 0 bases at V and 7 bases at J; junction bases unmatched: 8.

The gene calls are TRBV7-9 and TRBJ2-4; D unclear. CDR1 is SEHNR and CDR2 is FQNEAQ in the germline V gene (reference sequence). The CDR3 extends over 15 amino acids. Trimming pared 5 bases from V and 1 base from J, leaving 12 bases between. This CDR3 reads CASSPPEEAKNIQYF. In nucleotides, the CDR3 is TGTGCCAGCAGCCCCCCCGAGGAGGCCAAAAACATTCAGTACTTC.

Concerning this clone: The same CDR3 is also encoded by other DNA sequences in this sample. The chain joins TRBV29-1 to TRBJ1-2; D uncertain. This CDR3 has 14 amino acids. V was pared by 0 bases and J by 2 bases, with 10 bases between. CDR1 SQVTM and CDR2 ANQGSEA come from the germline V gene. The CDR3 coding sequence is TGCAGCGTTGAAGATTGGGCAGACAACTATGGCTACACCTTC. It is translated as CSVEDWADNYGYTF.

The rearrangement uses TRBV4-3 and TRBJ2-2; TRBD2 might be the D (5 bases). The V end was cut by 1 base, the J end by 4 bases, with 10 bases between. The CDR3 sequence is 15 residues long. CDR1 LGHNA and CDR2 YSLEER come from the germline V gene. The CDR3 DNA follows: TGCGCCAGCAGCCAAGTTCGGGGTGCCACCGGGGAGCTGTTTTTT. Translating gives CASSQVRGATGELFF.

The chain recombines TRBV2 with TRBJ2-1, with 7 bases lining up with TRBD2. V was pared by 7 bases and J by 6 bases, with 9 bases of the junction left unmatched. The CDR3 spans 14 residues. Germline CDR1 is SNHLY and CDR2 is FYNNEI. CDR3 sequence: CASKEGGPFNEQFF. CDR3 nucleotides: TGTGCCAGCAAGGAGGGAGGGCCTTTCAATGAGCAGTTCTTC.

The chain has TRBV28 and TRBJ2-2, with D possibly matching TRBD1 (5 bases). Germline V gene lookup returns CDR1 MDHEN and CDR2 SYDVKM. The CDR3 spans 15 residues. V was pared by 8 bases and J by 5 bases, with 18 bases between. The CDR3 loop is CASGSVGVGTGELFF. In nucleotides, the CDR3 is TGTGCCAGCGGATCGGTAGGGGTCGGGACCGGGGAGCTGTTTTTT.

V gene TRBV28 combines with J gene TRBJ1-5; 8 bases map to TRBD1. The CDR3 extends over 15 amino acids. V lost 0 bases to trimming and J lost 2 bases; unmatched junction nucleotides: 0. CDR1 and CDR2 from the germline V gene are MDHEN and SYDVKM. The CDR3 is CASSLWDRGNQPQHF. As DNA, the CDR3 is TGTGCCAGCAGTTTATGGGACAGGGGCAATCAGCCCCAGCATTTT. Complete variable domain (other parts from reference TRBV28 and TRBJ1-5): DVKVTQSSRYLVKRTGEKVFLECVQDMDHENMFWYRQDPGLGLRLIYFSYDVKMKEKGDIPEGYSVSREKKERFSLILESASTNQTSMYLCASSLWDRGNQPQHFGDGTRLSIL.

V is TRBV28 and J is TRBJ2-3, with D possibly TRBD2 on 6 matching bases. V lost 3 bases, J lost 3 bases, and 13 bases lay in between. Looked up from germline, CDR1 is MDHEN and CDR2 is SYDVKM. This CDR3 has 15 amino acids. The CDR3 region is CASSLTRYRTDTQYF. The CDR3 bases are TGTGCCAGCAGTTTGACTAGGTACCGGACAGATACGCAGTATTTT. The variable domain in full, completed from reference TRBV28 and TRBJ2-3, reads DVKVTQSSRYLVKRTGEKVFLECVQDMDHENMFWYRQDPGLGLRLIYFSYDVKMKEKGDIPEGYSVSREKKERFSLILESASTNQTSMYLCASSLTRYRTDTQYFGPGTRLTVL.

The chain employs TRBV27 and TRBJ2-3; tentative D call: TRBD2 (5 bases). The CDR3 has 14 amino acids. V was shortened by 4 bases and J by 7 bases, with 15 bases between the two germline ends. CDR1 and CDR2 (germline): MNHEY, SMNVEV (reference sequence). The CDR3 region has the DNA TGTGCCAGCAGTTCACTCCCCCCGGGGAATACGCAGTATTTT. This codes for CASSSLPPGNTQYF.

This clone was seen a single time. The chain links TRBV7-9 to TRBJ2-1, with 10 positions matching TRBD2. Germline V gives CDR1 SEHNR, CDR2 FQNEAQ (reference sequence). CDR3 length: 16 residues. V shed 0 bases and J 8 bases; nucleotides not matched to a gene: 7. CDR3 amino acids: CASSLAWASGSDEQFF. The CDR3 nucleotides are TGTGCCAGCAGCTTAGCGTGGGCTAGCGGGAGCGATGAGCAGTTCTTC. Looking up the rest from reference TRBV7-9 and TRBJ2-1 gives the full variable domain: DTGVSQNPRHKITKRGQNVTFRCDPISEHNRLYWYRQTLGQGPEFLTYFQNEAQLEKSRLLSDRFSAERPKGSFSTLEIQRTEQGDSAMYLCASSLAWASGSDEQFFGPGTRLTVL.

The chain is built from TRBV19 and TRBJ1-4; TRBD1 matches 11 bases. The germline V gene encodes CDR1 LNHDA and CDR2 SQIVND (reference sequence). The ends lost 10 bases at V and 8 bases at J; junction bases unmatched: 6. The CDR3 totals 13 residues. CDR3: CATRDRGIEKLFF. The CDR3 DNA is TGTGCCACCCGGGACAGGGGGATAGAAAAACTGTTTTTT.

Only one count was recorded for this clone. The DNA of the CDR3 is TGTGCCAGTAGTATGGGCAGTTATCAGCCCCAGCATTTT. It specifies CASSMGSYQPQHF. The chain is built from TRBV19 and TRBJ1-5; D ambiguous. This CDR3 is 13 amino acids long. V was shortened by 3 bases and J by 5 bases, with 8 bases between the two germline ends. The germline gives CDR1 LNHDA, CDR2 SQIVND (reference sequence).